This record looks at one T cell receptor (beta chain) sequence and its context. Germline CDR1 is LGHDT and CDR2 is YNNKEL (reference sequence). Losses at the gene ends were 10 bases for V and 0 bases for J; bases not matched to a gene: 5. The CDR3 totals 13 residues. Regarding time point: newly diagnosed GD, antithyroid drugs for less than 3 months. Scientists built the TCR library using RNA that was extracted from PBMCs. A peripheral blood sample, 8.5 to 9 milliliters in volume, was drawn into EDTA tubes. Arm-PCR of CDR3 regions and iRepertoire HTBI primers were the basis on which TCR beta libraries were built. TCRdb called the multiplex PCR reads again in MiXCR, with one record for every CDR3 protein. The sample consists of about 540,000 distinct CDR3 sequences, roughly 13% of them appearing once. The sample is drawn from a study of regulatory T cells in long-lasting Graves disease. These data were also reused for a study on T cells in Graves' hyperthyroidism and ophthalmopathy. That report adds: Carried out on the TCR CDR3, a first-round RT-PCR used the HTBI primer set.

V is TRBV3-1 and J is TRBJ2-5; 7 bases agree with TRBD1. The sequence derives from a man aged 25 to 45 with Graves disease. The source material was peripheral blood mononuclear cells (PBMCs), sampled at new diagnosis, from a patient treated with antithyroid drugs. The CDR3 DNA follows: TGTGCCACCATAGGGGGCTACCAAGAGACCCAGTACTTC. Translation gives CATIGGYQETQYF.